These T cell receptor beta chains were read from a single sample in a study of lymphopenia after photon versus proton radiotherapy. Clones were read by immunoSEQ multiplex PCR, and TCRdb kept only the in-frame ones, dropping some. The table lists about 65,000 clones, about nine tenths of them singletons. The sequenced sample was peripheral blood, obtained from a patient treated with proton-based radiotherapy. All receptors derive from a man aged 80 or over with esophageal cancer. Each CDR3 is given with its conserved first and last residue. A D gene is named only where the DNA matches it firmly. The size entry is marked missing in some rows and otherwise reads once, few, many or a size class.

CDR3: CASSQLSGTSTYEQYF
DNA: TGCGCCAGCAGCCAATTGAGCGGGACGTCGACTTACGAGCAGTACTTC
D: TRBD2
V: TRBV4-1
size: medium-sized
J: TRBJ2-7

CDR3: CASSLAGGRDYEQYF
DNA: TGTGCCAGCAGCTTAGCGGGGGGTAGGGACTACGAGCAGTACTTC
D: .
V: TRBV7-2
size: .
J: TRBJ2-7

CDR3: CASSQSSGSGGEQFF
DNA: TGCGCCAGCAGTCAATCTAGCGGGAGCGGTGGTGAGCAGTTCTTC
D: TRBD2
V: TRBV23-1
size: .
J: TRBJ2-1

CDR3: CASSLVAGTGELFF
DNA: TGTGCCAGCAGCTTAGTAGCGGGCACCGGGGAGCTGTTTTTT
D: TRBD2
V: TRBV7-7
size: .
J: TRBJ2-2

CDR3: CASSESIGGVGELFF
DNA: TGCGCCAGCAGTGAGTCGATCGGGGGAGTCGGGGAGCTGTTTTTT
D: .
V: TRBV10-2
size: .
J: TRBJ2-2

CDR3: CAISGEGSLAYEQYF
DNA: TGTGCCATCAGTGGTGAGGGGTCCCTGGCCTACGAGCAGTACTTC
D: .
V: TRBV10-3
size: .
J: TRBJ2-7

CDR3: CASSHDRGGDTQYF
DNA: TGTGCCAGCAGCCATGACAGGGGAGGAGATACGCAGTATTTT
D: TRBD1
V: TRBV7-9
size: .
J: TRBJ2-3

CDR3: CASSFRRGYGYTF
DNA: TGTGCCAGCAGTTTCCGCCGGGGGTATGGCTACACCTTC
D: .
V: TRBV27
size: .
J: TRBJ1-2

CDR3: CASSLFTGGTNVGGYTF
DNA: TGCGCCAGCAGCTTGTTCACAGGGGGCACGAATGTTGGTGGCTACACCTTC
D: TRBD1
V: TRBV5-1
size: .
J: TRBJ1-2

CDR3: CASSLSSGGAFHEQYF
DNA: TGTGCCAGCAGTTTATCATCAGGGGGCGCGTTTCACGAGCAGTACTTC
D: TRBD1
V: TRBV27
size: .
J: TRBJ2-7

CDR3: CASSRTGYNYGYTF
DNA: TGTGCCAGCAGCCGGACAGGGTATAACTATGGCTACACCTTC
D: TRBD1
V: TRBV6-5
size: .
J: TRBJ1-2

CDR3: CASSPGLVSDTQYF
DNA: TGTGCCAGCAGCCCGGGACTAGTGTCAGATACGCAGTATTTT
D: TRBD2
V: TRBV5-6
size: .
J: TRBJ2-3

CDR3: CASSPEPGAGTEAFF
DNA: TGCGCCAGCAGCCCCGAACCCGGGGCCGGCACTGAAGCTTTCTTT
D: .
V: TRBV5-1
size: .
J: TRBJ1-1

CDR3: CASSLSAQPQETQYF
DNA: TGTGCCAGCAGCTTATCGGCACAGCCCCAAGAGACCCAGTACTTC
D: .
V: TRBV7-9
size: .
J: TRBJ2-5

CDR3: CASSLQGLAGVGADTQYF
DNA: TGTGCCAGCAGCCTACAGGGACTAGCGGGAGTTGGGGCAGATACGCAGTATTTT
D: TRBD2
V: TRBV5-4
size: .
J: TRBJ2-3

CDR3: CASSPREDYGYTF
DNA: TGTGCCAGCAGTCCGAGGGAGGATTATGGCTACACCTTC
D: .
V: TRBV28
size: .
J: TRBJ1-2

CDR3: CASGETGLRAQYF
DNA: TGCGCCAGCGGGGAGACAGGTTTAAGGGCCCAGTACTTC
D: .
V: TRBV5-1
size: .
J: TRBJ2-5

CDR3: CASRTSGSTDTQYF
DNA: TGTGCCAGCAGAACTAGCGGAAGCACAGATACGCAGTATTTT
D: TRBD2
V: TRBV27
size: .
J: TRBJ2-3

CDR3: CSVDDPFKNTEAFF
DNA: TGCAGCGTTGATGACCCCTTTAAGAACACTGAAGCTTTCTTT
D: .
V: TRBV29-1
size: .
J: TRBJ1-1

CDR3: CASTVGLAGSSQYF
DNA: TGTGCCAGCACCGTGGGGCTAGCGGGATCTTCGCAGTATTTT
D: TRBD2
V: TRBV9
size: .
J: TRBJ2-3

CDR3: CASGLNWDRGRDFLAQHF
DNA: TGTGCTAGTGGTTTGAACTGGGACAGGGGGCGAGATTTTTTGGCCCAGCATTTT
D: TRBD1
V: TRBV12-5
size: .
J: TRBJ1-5

CDR3: CASSLDLAATIDTQYF
DNA: TGTGCCAGCAGCTTAGATCTAGCGGCTACGATAGATACGCAGTATTTT
D: TRBD2
V: TRBV11-2
size: .
J: TRBJ2-3

CDR3: CASSSTGLVGGNTIYF
DNA: TGTGCCAGCAGCTCGACAGGTCTTGTGGGAGGAAACACCATATATTTT
D: .
V: TRBV7-3
size: .
J: TRBJ1-3

CDR3: CASSLVLAGGYEQYF
DNA: TGTGCCAGCAGCTTAGTACTAGCGGGAGGCTACGAGCAGTACTTC
D: TRBD2
V: TRBV7-2
size: .
J: TRBJ2-7

CDR3: CASSGQTGTGSPLHF
DNA: TGTGCCAGTAGTGGACAGACAGGGACCGGATCACCCCTCCACTTT
D: TRBD1
V: TRBV19
size: .
J: TRBJ1-6

CDR3: CASSQGPDSPNEKLFF
DNA: TGCGCCAGCAGCCAAGGCCCGGACAGCCCAAATGAAAAACTGTTTTTT
D: .
V: TRBV4-1
size: .
J: TRBJ1-4

CDR3: CASSPDLARETQYF
DNA: TGTGCCAGCAGCCCAGACTTGGCTCGGGAGACCCAGTACTTC
D: .
V: TRBV9
size: .
J: TRBJ2-5

CDR3: CASSLPELGAEGNEQFF
DNA: TGTGCCAGCAGCTTACCAGAACTGGGCGCTGAGGGCAATGAGCAGTTCTTC
D: .
V: TRBV7-3
size: .
J: TRBJ2-1

CDR3: CASSLNGGGETQYF
DNA: TGTGCCAGCAGCTTAAACGGCGGGGGGGAGACCCAGTACTTC
D: TRBD2
V: TRBV7-2
size: .
J: TRBJ2-5

CDR3: CASSYRRGTGDEKLFF
DNA: TGTGCCAGCAGTTATCGGAGGGGGACAGGGGATGAAAAACTGTTTTTT
D: TRBD1
V: TRBV6-6
size: .
J: TRBJ1-4

CDR3: CASSDWASEHNEQFF
DNA: TGTGCCAGCAGCGACTGGGCTAGCGAGCACAATGAGCAGTTCTTC
D: .
V: TRBV7-9
size: once
J: TRBJ2-1

CDR3: CASSYLETQYF
DNA: TGTGCCAGCAGTTACCTAGAAACCCAGTACTTC
D: .
V: TRBV6-6
size: .
J: TRBJ2-5

CDR3: CASSLLGTGGAADTQYF
DNA: TGTGCCAGCAGCCTCCTAGGAACAGGGGGCGCCGCAGATACGCAGTATTTT
D: TRBD1
V: TRBV7-9
size: .
J: TRBJ2-3

CDR3: CASSLESLQGSTDTQYF
DNA: TGTGCCAGCAGCTTAGAGTCTCTCCAGGGAAGCACAGATACGCAGTATTTT
D: .
V: TRBV11-3
size: .
J: TRBJ2-3

CDR3: CASSEIGSIQETQYF
DNA: TGTGCCAGCAGTGAGATAGGGAGCATCCAAGAGACCCAGTACTTC
D: .
V: TRBV2
size: .
J: TRBJ2-5

CDR3: CASSFGTGTYEQYF
DNA: TGCGCCAGCAGCTTCGGGACAGGTACCTACGAGCAGTACTTC
D: TRBD1
V: TRBV5-1
size: .
J: TRBJ2-7

CDR3: CASSLVSSGGQFF
DNA: TGTGCCAGCAGCTTGGTTTCTAGCGGGGGGCAGTTCTTC
D: TRBD2
V: TRBV5-6
size: .
J: TRBJ2-1

CDR3: CASSLGTAGVVGQYF
DNA: TGTGCCAGCAGCTTAGGTACAGCGGGAGTAGTAGGGCAGTACTTC
D: TRBD2
V: TRBV11-2
size: once
J: TRBJ2-7

CDR3: CASRGQNYGYTF
DNA: TGTGCCAGCAGGGGACAGAACTATGGCTACACCTTC
D: TRBD1
V: TRBV6-5
size: .
J: TRBJ1-2

CDR3: CASSQGAPGLDSYNEQFF
DNA: TGCGCCAGCAGCCAGGGCGCACCGGGACTAGACTCCTACAATGAGCAGTTCTTC
D: TRBD2
V: TRBV4-3
size: .
J: TRBJ2-1

CDR3: CASSPRDSSYEQYF
DNA: TGTGCCAGCTCGCCTAGGGACAGCTCCTACGAGCAGTACTTC
D: TRBD1
V: TRBV18
size: .
J: TRBJ2-7

CDR3: CASSPPGQSNYGYTF
DNA: TGTGCCAGCTCACCACCGGGACAGTCTAACTATGGCTACACCTTC
D: TRBD1
V: TRBV18
size: .
J: TRBJ1-2

CDR3: CASGTLGRKETQYF
DNA: TGTGCCAGCGGAACACTAGGACGGAAAGAGACCCAGTACTTC
D: .
V: TRBV2
size: .
J: TRBJ2-5

CDR3: CASSLDPGQGLHEQFF
DNA: TGTGCCAGCAGCTTAGACCCGGGACAGGGATTGCATGAGCAGTTCTTC
D: TRBD1
V: TRBV11-2
size: .
J: TRBJ2-1

CDR3: CASSQDPGQGSFYEQYF
DNA: TGCGCCAGCAGCCAAGATCCCGGACAGGGTAGTTTCTACGAGCAGTACTTC
D: TRBD1
V: TRBV4-1
size: .
J: TRBJ2-7

CDR3: CASRGPQGWLQETQYF
DNA: TGCGCCAGCCGGGGCCCCCAGGGATGGCTCCAAGAGACCCAGTACTTC
D: .
V: TRBV5-1
size: once
J: TRBJ2-5

CDR3: CASSFLGQTSNEQYF
DNA: TGCGCCAGCAGCTTCCTTGGCCAGACGAGTAACGAGCAGTACTTC
D: .
V: TRBV5-1
size: .
J: TRBJ2-7

CDR3: CASTPPDRIDETQYF
DNA: TGTGCCAGCACCCCCCCGGACCGGATCGATGAGACCCAGTACTTC
D: .
V: TRBV25-1
size: .
J: TRBJ2-5

CDR3: CASQAWVSGQTYEQYF
DNA: TGTGCCAGCCAAGCCTGGGTGTCGGGACAAACCTACGAGCAGTACTTC
D: .
V: TRBV27
size: .
J: TRBJ2-7

CDR3: CAAWEMNTEAFF
DNA: TGTGCCGCATGGGAAATGAACACTGAAGCTTTCTTT
D: .
V: TRBV6-5
size: .
J: TRBJ1-1

CDR3: CASSLEGRRYDTQYF
DNA: TGTGCCAGCAGCTTAGAGGGGCGGAGGTACGATACGCAGTATTTT
D: .
V: TRBV11-2
size: .
J: TRBJ2-3

CDR3: CASSQERARGRKLFF
DNA: TGCGCCAGCAGCCAAGAAAGGGCCCGAGGAAGAAAACTGTTTTTT
D: .
V: TRBV4-3
size: .
J: TRBJ1-4

CDR3: CASSQGGSDEQFF
DNA: TGCGCCAGCAGCCAAGGAGGGTCCGATGAGCAGTTCTTC
D: .
V: TRBV4-3
size: .
J: TRBJ2-1

CDR3: CASSLPGQDNEQFF
DNA: TGCGCCAGCAGCCTACCGGGACAGGACAATGAGCAGTTCTTC
D: TRBD1
V: TRBV5-1
size: .
J: TRBJ2-1

CDR3: CASSLRTDYNEKLFF
DNA: TGTGCCAGCAGCTTGCGGACGGATTATAATGAAAAACTGTTTTTT
D: .
V: TRBV5-6
size: .
J: TRBJ1-4

CDR3: CASSPVAGSYNEQFF
DNA: TGTGCCAGCAGCCCCGTAGCGGGATCCTACAATGAGCAGTTCTTC
D: TRBD2
V: TRBV7-9
size: .
J: TRBJ2-1

CDR3: CSARNSYEQYF
DNA: TGCAGTGCCAGAAACTCCTACGAGCAGTACTTC
D: .
V: TRBV20-1
size: .
J: TRBJ2-7